This TCR beta chain stems from a study of blood T cell repertoires in COVID-19 (dated by TCRdb to 2020 to 2022). Notes on the research overall: The collaborator samples originated in the United States, Italy and Spain and spanned the acute and convalescent phases of COVID-19. The prospective study material was composed of cDNA or gDNA derived from T cells, B-cell-depleted T cells, or PBMCs. The dataset comprised deeply sampled blood TCRbeta repertoires from subjects exposed to, actively infected with, or recovered from COVID-19. The repertoires were released in a freely available public database meant as a resource for research on the immune response to SARS-CoV-2. Samples came from the ongoing ImmuneRACE study (first 160 participants) plus 1,254 subjects from 6 global collaborators. Nearly every sample came with metadata listing a de-identified subject ID, COVID-19 status, age in years and sex. HLA class I and class II types, where available, came from metadata supplied by the sample provider rather than from assay-based typing.

TCRbeta CDR3 regions were amplified from genomic DNA by means of the immunoSEQ Assay, a bias-controlled multiplex PCR. The published analysis was carried out like this. The number of nucleated cells in each sample was estimated from the amplification of reference gene primers within the assay. To quantify the absolute abundance of each unique TCRbeta CDR3 rearrangement, sequence reads were collapsed and filtered. For each sample, productive Simpson clonality was calculated as the square root of Simpson's diversity index over productive rearrangements. Entries here come from immuneACCESS through TCRdb and include only in-frame sequences with V and J called. Some clones fail to appear in such tables; in the studies checked, an unresolved V gene covers under half of the shortfall, and the cause of the remainder is unknown. V, J and clone size are those of that table, while D and trimming were read from the DNA. Counted in this sample were about 270,000 clones; 80% to 90% of them appeared once. Roughly 2.3% of the sample comes from the top ten.

In the prospective study, participants were roughly 18 to 100 years old, resided in about two dozen geographic areas of the United States, and were enrolled through a virtual design. In the prospective study, participants were assigned to cohorts based on the clinical history participants reported in a screening survey and a study questionnaire. Recovered participants in ImmuneRACE Cohort 3 were defined as having two consecutive negative NP/OP PCR tests, clearance from a healthcare professional, or resolution of symptoms. In the prospective study, mobile phlebotomists collected whole blood, serum and a nasopharyngeal or oropharyngeal swab from each participant. Over a roughly 2-month period, participants in the prospective study had the option of providing additional blood draws and questionnaires. Prospective study blood samples were shipped either frozen or at room temperature before DNA extraction.

This clone was seen a handful of times. The antigen this receptor binds is unknown. No base quality values were provided; no much bigger clone lies one nucleotide off. V is reduced by 0 bases and J by 1 base, leaving a spacing of 10 bases between them. CDR1 and CDR2 (SGHRS, YFSETQ) derive from the germline V gene. The CDR3 runs 16 amino acids, cysteine and phenylalanine included. The read is trimmed to its CDR3 DNA, 48 bases read in frame from base 1. General findings and caveats noted by the study authors: How much clinical and demographic metadata was included differed by source and by participant, and the metadata was provided uncurated.

The sequence was obtained from a woman under 30 who had recovered from COVID-19. This chain joins TRBV5-1 to TRBJ2-2, with a weak D call of TRBD1 (5 bases match). Source material: PBMCs or T cells enriched from blood (not recorded which). The CDR3 has the sequence CASSLAGALNTGELFF. The bases are TGCGCCAGCAGCTTGGCTGGGGCTTTGAACACCGGGGAGCTGTTTTTT.